One and the same sample provided the 16 T cell receptor beta chains below, sequenced in a study of blood T cell repertoires in COVID-19. Measured with immunoSEQ multiplex PCR; TCRdb has only the in-frame clones, and not every one. The sample records around 230,000 clones, less than 90% being singletons. The material sequenced was peripheral blood. These receptors were taken from a woman aged 65 to 85 with active or convalescent COVID-19.

This clone was recorded once. V is TRBV28 and J is TRBJ2-6, with 8 bases that match TRBD1. V was clipped by 6 bases and J by 1 base; unmatched bases: 11. The length of the CDR3 is 18 residues. Germline CDR1 reads MDHEN; CDR2 reads SYDVKM. CDR3 protein: CASSPGTGPLSGANVLTF. The CDR3 DNA follows: TGTGCCAGCAGCCCCGGGACAGGCCCTCTTTCTGGGGCCAACGTCCTGACTTTC.

The V gene is TRBV7-2, the J gene TRBJ2-3, with D possibly TRBD2 on 5 matching bases. This CDR3 contains 11 residues. CDR1 is SGHTA and CDR2 is FQGNSA in the germline V gene. With 3 bases removed from V and 13 bases from J, the gap between germline ends came to 11 bases. The CDR3 bases are TGTGCCAGCAGCTTTGGACTTGTGGAGTATTTT. This sequence encodes CASSFGLVEYF.

This sequence joins TRBV5-6 and TRBJ1-4, with 7 bases matching TRBD1. The junction had 7 bases not matched to a gene; V was cut back by 4 bases and J by 7 bases. The CDR3 runs to 14 residues. In germline, CDR1 is SGHDT, CDR2 YYEEEE. The CDR3 DNA is TGTGCCAGCAGCACGACAGGGTTCAGTGAAAAACTGTTTTTT. Translation gives CASSTTGFSEKLFF.

There are a few counts of this clone. The rearrangement joins TRBV29-1 to TRBJ1-2; TRBD1 is a possible D gene (6 bases). Per the germline V gene, CDR1 is SQVTM and CDR2 is ANQGSEA. The CDR3 length is 12 residues. V dropped 4 bases and J dropped 3 bases, with 9 bases sitting between them. In DNA, the CDR3 is TGCAGCGTTGGCAGGGGAGACTATGGCTACACCTTC. This translates into CSVGRGDYGYTF.

This chain uses TRBV12-3 or TRBV12-4 with TRBJ2-7; TRBD1 aligns across 9 bases. Losses at the gene ends were 6 bases for V and 3 bases for J; bases not matched to a gene: 3. The CDR3 sequence is 13 residues long. DNA of the CDR3: TGTGCCAGCAGACCGGGACAGGGCTACGAGCAGTACTTC. Its protein product is CASRPGQGYEQYF.

The gene calls are TRBV6-4 and TRBJ1-2; 7 bases agree with TRBD1. Germline loops: CDR1 MRHNA, CDR2 SNTAGT. V shed 4 bases, J shed 5 bases, and the junction held 7 bases outside the gene matches. The CDR3 is 14 residues long. Written as DNA, the CDR3 is TGTGCCAGCAGTGTGGGGACAGCCGAGTATGGCTACACCTTC. This sequence encodes CASSVGTAEYGYTF.

This chain joins TRBV5-1 and TRBJ2-1; D gene ambiguous. CDR3 length equals 15 residues. V lost 4 bases and J lost 5, with 16 bases in between. CDR1 and CDR2 from the germline V gene are SGHRS and YFSETQ. CDR3 nucleotides: TGCGCCAGCAGCCCTCCGGGTCTGCGCGACAATGAGCAGTTCTTC. Its protein product is CASSPPGLRDNEQFF.

The chain couples TRBV11-2 to TRBJ2-7; D unclear. There are 14 residues in the CDR3. V lost 7 bases and J 4 bases, leaving 17 bases between the germline ends. The V gene's germline CDR1 is SGHAT and CDR2 FQNNGV. CDR3 protein: CASTSRPDSYEQYF. The CDR3, as DNA: TGTGCCAGCACTAGTCGTCCCGATAGTTACGAGCAGTACTTC.

This chain connects TRBV11-2 to TRBJ1-4; no clear D. V was shortened by 0 bases and J by 2 bases, with 16 bases between the two germline ends. The length of the CDR3 is 18 residues. Germline V gene data show CDR1 as SGHAT and CDR2 as FQNNGV. CDR3 DNA: TGTGCCAGCAGCTTAGAGGCCGGATTCCGAGGGACTAATGAAAAACTGTTTTTT. Translated, it gives CASSLEAGFRGTNEKLFF. The entire variable domain, with the rest obtained from reference TRBV11-2 and TRBJ1-4, is as follows: EAGVAQSPRYKIIEKRQSVAFWCNPISGHATLYWYQQILGQGPKLLIQFQNNGVVDDSQLPKDRFSAERLKGVDSTLKIQPAKLEDSAVYLCASSLEAGFRGTNEKLFFGSGTQLSVL.

The chain joins TRBV5-5 to TRBJ2-7; 9 positions agree with TRBD1. V trimming: 2 bases; J trimming: 0 bases; junction bases outside the gene matches: 3. The CDR3 runs 15 residues. CDR1 SGHKS and CDR2 YYEKEE come from the germline V gene (reference sequence). Here the CDR3 reads CASSLRTGVSYEQYF. In DNA form, the CDR3 reads TGTGCCAGCAGCTTAAGGACAGGGGTCTCCTACGAGCAGTACTTC.

The gene calls are TRBV10-3 and TRBJ2-3; 15 bases match TRBD2. From germline, CDR1 is ENHRY and CDR2 SYGVKD. V lost 3 bases to trimming and J lost 2 bases; unmatched junction nucleotides: 9. CDR3 length: 19 amino acids. DNA of the CDR3: TGTGCCATCAGTGAACCGGGACTAGCGGGAGGCGCTTCCACAGATACGCAGTATTTT. Its protein is CAISEPGLAGGASTDTQYF.

This chain links TRBV9 with TRBJ2-3; D uncertain. The CDR3 contains 14 residues. Germline lookup yields CDR1 SGDLS and CDR2 YYNGEE. V was cut by 0 bases and J by 6 bases, with 11 bases left in between. The DNA for the CDR3 is TGTGCCAGCAGCGTAGAACCCCACCAGGATACGCAGTATTTT. Amino acids: CASSVEPHQDTQYF.

The V call is TRBV2, the J call TRBJ1-2; D unresolved. The CDR3 covers 11 residues. Per the germline V gene, CDR1 is SNHLY and CDR2 is FYNNEI. Trimming pared 11 bases from V and 0 bases from J, leaving 7 bases between. The CDR3 reads CAWQANYGYTF. The CDR3 region has the DNA TGTGCCTGGCAAGCTAACTATGGCTACACCTTC. Supplemented by reference TRBV2 and TRBJ1-2, the full variable domain reads EPEVTQTPSHQVTQMGQEVILRCVPISNHLYFYWYRQILGQKVEFLVSFYNNEISEKSEIFDDQFSVERPDGSNFTLKIRSTKLEDSAMYFCAWQANYGYTFGSGTRLTVV.

V gene TRBV7-2 combines with J gene TRBJ2-1; 9 bases are shared with TRBD1. There are 13 residues in the CDR3. CDR1 and CDR2 (germline): SGHTA, FQGNSA. The J segment lost 9 bases and the V segment lost 4 bases, leaving 4 bases of the junction unmatched. CDR3 in amino acids: CASSSQGAGEQFF. The DNA of the CDR3 is TGTGCCAGCAGCTCACAGGGGGCGGGTGAGCAGTTCTTC.

The chain recombines TRBV28 with TRBJ1-1, with D maybe TRBD1 (5 bases). The V and J ends lost 3 bases and 3 bases respectively, with 14 bases between them. The CDR3 contains 15 residues. CDR1 is MDHEN, CDR2 SYDVKM, per germline. For the CDR3, the DNA is TGTGCCAGCAGTTTGGGGCCACGGAGCGACACTGAAGCTTTCTTT. It is translated as CASSLGPRSDTEAFF.

This rearrangement joins TRBV7-2 to TRBJ2-5; a weak D match, TRBD2 (5 bases). Germline CDR1 and CDR2: SGHTA and FQGNSA. Between the trimmed V and J ends, which lost 4 bases and 5 bases, there was a span of 14 bases. The CDR3 length is 14 residues. The CDR3 region has the DNA TGTGCCAGCAGCTATGATACGGGGAGCGAGACCCAGTACTTC. Residues: CASSYDTGSETQYF.